This TCR beta chain came from a study of T and B cells in COVID-19 patients. At the level of the study: Of 20 active-infection patients, under 15 were critically ill with mechanical ventilation or extracorporeal membrane oxygenation.

TRB rearrangements were amplified by multiplex PCR with BIOMED2 TRB-A/B primers. Via MiXCR, TCRdb re-called the multiplex PCR reads, giving one row per CDR3 protein. This table holds around 21,000 distinct CDR3 sequences, over 25% found once. This clonotype has a count of ten or more. Antigen: not known. From blood, roughly 220-550 ng of genomic DNA served as TRB template. The CDR3 spans 13 residues. In germline, CDR1 is LNHDA, CDR2 SQIVND (reference sequence). The germline V and J ends were trimmed by 2 bases and 6 bases, with 11 bases remaining between them. Study-wide results and limits: Exclusive to the recovered cohort were thousands of TCR clusters, 30 to 40 of them with low generation probability.

The V call is TRBV19, the J call TRBJ2-7; TRBD1 might be the D (5 bases). Material: blood. The source of this sequence is a human donor who had recovered from COVID-19. The CDR3, as DNA: TGTGCCAGTAGTATAATCCAGGGCGGCGAGCAGTACTTC. Translating it yields CASSIIQGGEQYF.